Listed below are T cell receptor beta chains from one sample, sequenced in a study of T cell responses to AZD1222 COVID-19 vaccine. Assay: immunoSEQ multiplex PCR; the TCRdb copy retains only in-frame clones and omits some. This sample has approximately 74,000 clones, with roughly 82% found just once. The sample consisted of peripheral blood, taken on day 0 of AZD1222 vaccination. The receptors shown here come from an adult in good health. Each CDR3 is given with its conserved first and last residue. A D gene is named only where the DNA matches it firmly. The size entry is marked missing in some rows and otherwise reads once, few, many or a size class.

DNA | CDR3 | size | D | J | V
TGCGCCAGCAGCCAGACACGGGGCGCTGGCAGGGTCACTGAAGCTTTCTTT | CASSQTRGAGRVTEAFF | NA | NA | TRBJ1-1 | TRBV4-3
TGTGCCATCAGTGCGACAACAGGGTACACTGAGGCTTTCTTT | CAISATTGYTEAFF | NA | NA | TRBJ1-1 | TRBV10-3
TGTGCCAGCAGTTTATACGGGGGTTTGAGCAATCAGCCCCAGCATTTT | CASSLYGGLSNQPQHF | NA | NA | TRBJ1-5 | TRBV27
TGTGCCACCAGCACTGAGGGGGGGCGCACAGATACGCAGTATTTT | CATSTEGGRTDTQYF | NA | NA | TRBJ2-3 | TRBV15
TGTGCCAGCAGGGACAGCTCTGGAAACACCATATATTTT | CASRDSSGNTIYF | NA | NA | TRBJ1-3 | TRBV28
TGCGCCAGCAGCTGGGCGGGCCCCTACGAGCAGTACTTC | CASSWAGPYEQYF | NA | NA | TRBJ2-7 | TRBV5-1
TGCGCCAGCAGTCAATCTCCCAGGGTGGGAAACACCATATATTTT | CASSQSPRVGNTIYF | NA | NA | TRBJ1-3 | TRBV23-1
TGTGCCAGTAGTATAGCCACCGGGACCCCCGGGTCCGCCCTCCACTTT | CASSIATGTPGSALHF | once | NA | TRBJ1-6 | TRBV19
TGTGCCAGCAGCTTACGCGAGGACGGAACAGATACGCAGTATTTT | CASSLREDGTDTQYF | NA | NA | TRBJ2-3 | TRBV7-2
TGTGCCAGCAAAGGGGGGGTTAGGGAGCTGTTTTTT | CASKGGVRELFF | few | NA | TRBJ2-2 | TRBV12-3/TRBV12-4
TGTGCCAGCAGTCCGAGGCTGGCAGGGGGCCCGAACACTGAAGCTTTCTTT | CASSPRLAGGPNTEAFF | NA | TRBD1 | TRBJ1-1 | TRBV27
TGTGCCAGCAGCTTGGCTGGAGGCCGGAGGAACACTGAAGCTTTCTTT | CASSLAGGRRNTEAFF | NA | NA | TRBJ1-1 | TRBV5-6
TGTGCCAGCAGCTTATCTAGCGGGGGCCTTTTCAATGAGCAGTTCTTC | CASSLSSGGLFNEQFF | NA | TRBD2 | TRBJ2-1 | TRBV7-2
TGCGCCAGCAGCCCGGGACTAGCGGGACCCACGGGGACGCAGTATTTT | CASSPGLAGPTGTQYF | NA | TRBD2 | TRBJ2-3 | TRBV5-1
TGTGCCAGCAGCCCGACGGCCTCCTACGAGCAGTACTTC | CASSPTASYEQYF | NA | NA | TRBJ2-7 | TRBV3-1/TRBV3-2
TGTGCCAGCAGTTACTCGAGCGGGGGCACTGAAGCTTTCTTT | CASSYSSGGTEAFF | once | NA | TRBJ1-1 | TRBV6-5
TGTGCCATCAGAAAGGCTACGGAGCTCATGAACACTGAAGCTTTCTTT | CAIRKATELMNTEAFF | NA | NA | TRBJ1-1 | TRBV10-3
TGTGCCAGCAGCAGGCGGAACACTGAAGCTTTCTTT | CASSRRNTEAFF | NA | NA | TRBJ1-1 | TRBV11-2
TGTGCCAGCAGCTCTAGCGGGGTCACTTACAATGAGCAGTTCTTC | CASSSSGVTYNEQFF | NA | TRBD2 | TRBJ2-1 | TRBV7-3
TGTGCCAGCAGTTATAGAGATACAGGGCCGGCTTTCTTT | CASSYRDTGPAFF | NA | NA | TRBJ1-1 | TRBV6-5
TGCGCCAGCGCTCCCGGCATACTAGCGGGAGCGAAGAACACCGGGGAGCTGTTTTTT | CASAPGILAGAKNTGELFF | NA | TRBD2 | TRBJ2-2 | TRBV5-1
TGTGCCAGCAGCTTAGCTCTAAGCGGGGGAGATACGCAGTATTTT | CASSLALSGGDTQYF | few | TRBD2 | TRBJ2-3 | TRBV7-2
TGTGCCAGCAGTGGCTCACAGGGGACTGATCAGGGCTACACCTTC | CASSGSQGTDQGYTF | NA | TRBD1 | TRBJ1-2 | TRBV6-2/TRBV6-3
TGTGCCAGCAGTTTTGATCGTAGCGGGATCCTTCAACCCCGAGTTGAGCAGTACTTC | CASSFDRSGILQPRVEQYF | NA | TRBD2 | TRBJ2-7 | TRBV6-2/TRBV6-3
TGTGCCAGCAGCTCCTCTCCTGGAAACACCATATATTTT | CASSSSPGNTIYF | NA | NA | TRBJ1-3 | TRBV7-3
TGCGCCAGCAGCCAAGTCGTGGGATCTAGCGGGAGCACAGATACGCAGTATTTT | CASSQVVGSSGSTDTQYF | NA | TRBD2 | TRBJ2-3 | TRBV4-3
TGTGCCAGCCAACGACAGGGAAGCACTGAAGCTTTCTTT | CASQRQGSTEAFF | NA | TRBD1 | TRBJ1-1 | TRBV7-8
TGTGCCAGTAGTCCCGACAGGGAGTATCAGCCCCAGCATTTT | CASSPDREYQPQHF | NA | TRBD1 | TRBJ1-5 | TRBV19